These 4 T cell receptor beta chains came from one sample sequenced in a study of cytomegalovirus exposure and HLA in healthy donors. The PCR used 60 Vbeta and 13 Jbeta primers. TCRdb's copy holds only in-frame clones and misses some; the assay was immunoSEQ multiplex PCR. The table shows under 45,000 clones, with about 60% occurring only once. Sequencing was performed on PBMCs. The receptor set was obtained from a human donor in good health.

A remark on this clone: As the CDR3 is not closed by the conserved phenylalanine or tryptophan, this likely results from a read error. The rearrangement links TRBV7-9 to TRBJ1-3, with D perhaps matching TRBD1 (5 bases). The CDR3 spans 15 residues. V was shortened by 5 bases and J by 0 bases, with 11 bases between the two germline ends. The germline V gene has CDR1 SEHNR and CDR2 FQNEAQ (reference sequence). The CDR3 loop is CASSQQVVSGNTIYV. The CDR3 DNA follows: TGTGCCAGCAGCCAACAGGTTGTCTCTGGAAACACCATATATGTT.

This clone was detected only a few times. This chain links TRBV19 with TRBJ2-7, with 10 bases aligning to TRBD2. Per the germline V gene, CDR1 is LNHDA and CDR2 is SQIVND (reference sequence). After removal of 0 bases from V and 2 bases from J, the junction contained 13 bases not matched to a gene. The CDR3 runs to 19 residues. CDR3 sequence: CASSIDPVGVAGGTYEQYF. The CDR3 bases are TGTGCCAGTAGTATAGATCCGGTTGGCGTAGCGGGGGGCACCTACGAGCAGTACTTC.

This clone was detected only a few times. The chain joins TRBV5-6 to TRBJ1-6; tentatively, D is TRBD1 (5 bases). Germline V gene data show CDR1 as SGHDT and CDR2 as YYEEEE. Trimming removed 2 bases from V and 11 bases from J, with 17 bases in between. The CDR3 has 15 amino acids. DNA for the CDR3: TGTGCCAGCAGCTTCTTGGGAGGGGACCAGACACCCCTCCACTTT. Protein sequence: CASSFLGGDQTPLHF.

This clone has just one count. The genes are TRBV6-1 and TRBJ2-2, with D possibly TRBD2 on 6 matching bases. Deletions cut 6 bases from V and 6 bases from J, with 11 bases between. Germline CDR1 and CDR2: MNHNS and SASEGT. The CDR3 length is 13 residues. The CDR3 bases are TGTGCCAGCAGGCTCGGAGGGCCCGGGGAGCTGTTTTTT. Encoded protein: CASRLGGPGELFF.